These 17 T cell receptor beta chains came from one sample sequenced in a study of cytomegalovirus exposure and HLA in healthy donors. 60 Vbeta and 13 Jbeta primers were used in PCR. The method was immunoSEQ multiplex PCR; TCRdb's version includes in-frame clones alone and lacks a portion of them. The data contain tens of thousands of clones, approximately 66% of them singletons. Sequencing was performed on PBMCs. Receptors originate from a male donor in good health and CMV-seropositive.

J is TRBJ2-5 and V is TRBV5-1, with D uncertain. With the DNA end fitting TRBJ2-7 better, the J assignment may be wrong. CDR1 is SGHRS and CDR2 is YFSETQ in the germline V gene. This CDR3 has 13 residues. The CDR3 DNA follows: TGCGCCAGCAGCTTGGGAGAGTACTACGAGCAGTACTTC. Its protein product is CASSLGEYYEQYF.

The chain couples TRBV5-1 to TRBJ2-7; TRBD1 matches 8 bases. Germline V lookup: CDR1 SGHRS, CDR2 YFSETQ. V trimming: 3 bases; J trimming: 3 bases; junction bases outside the gene matches: 8. The CDR3 is made up of 15 amino acids. DNA for the CDR3: TGCGCCAGCAGCTCCGGGACAGGTGAGGGCTACGAGCAGTACTTC. This sequence encodes CASSSGTGEGYEQYF.

This chain links TRBV2 with TRBJ2-2; weak D call: TRBD2 (6 bases). This CDR3 has 15 amino acids. V dropped 4 bases and J dropped 4 bases, with 13 bases sitting between them. Per the germline V gene, CDR1 is SNHLY and CDR2 is FYNNEI. The CDR3 sequence is CASSVEGRFTGELFF. The CDR3 DNA reads as TGTGCCAGCAGTGTCGAGGGGAGGTTCACCGGGGAGCTGTTTTTT.

The rearrangement links TRBV9 to TRBJ2-3; D possibly corresponds to TRBD2 (6 bases). Germline CDR1 SGDLS, CDR2 YYNGEE. The CDR3 totals 19 residues. Trimming shortened V by 1 base and J by 4 bases, and 25 bases separated the two germline ends. This CDR3 reads CASSVTIRLGSGGADTQYF. CDR3 DNA: TGTGCCAGCAGCGTAACAATCCGGTTGGGTAGCGGAGGGGCAGATACGCAGTATTTT.

There are a few counts of this clone. The V gene is TRBV5-1, the J gene TRBJ1-4, with TRBD1 as a possible D gene (5 bases). There are 15 residues in the CDR3. The germline V gene has CDR1 SGHRS and CDR2 YFSETQ. Deletions cut 4 bases from V and 7 bases from J, with 17 bases between. For the CDR3, the DNA is TGCGCCAGCAGCAGTGGGGGGGGGTCCGGTGAAAAACTGTTTTTT. This sequence encodes CASSSGGGSGEKLFF.

This clone was recorded only once. The rearrangement links TRBV7-2 to TRBJ1-6; TRBD1 matches at 10 bases. With V trimmed by 4 bases and J by 7 bases, 7 bases remained unmatched. There are 16 residues in the CDR3. The germline gives CDR1 SGHTA, CDR2 FQGNSA. This chain's CDR3 is CASSSPGQGLNSPLHF. The CDR3 region has the DNA TGTGCCAGCAGCTCTCCGGGACAGGGGTTGAATTCACCCCTCCACTTT. Together with reference TRBV7-2 and TRBJ1-6, the CDR3 gives the full variable domain: GAGVSQSPSNKVTEKGKDVELRCDPISGHTALYWYRQSLGQGLEFLIYFQGNSAPDKSGLPSDRFSAERTGGSVSTLTIQRTQQEDSAVYLCASSSPGQGLNSPLHFGNGTRLTVT.

The sample holds a few counts of this clone. The chain combines TRBV7-8 with TRBJ2-2, with 9 bases aligning to TRBD2. Germline V lookup: CDR1 SGHVS, CDR2 FQNEAQ. Trimming cost V 4 bases and J 3 bases; bases outside gene matches: 9. CDR3 length: 17 amino acids. The CDR3 here is CASSSPLAGRDTGELFF. Here the CDR3 DNA reads TGTGCCAGCAGCTCCCCCCTAGCGGGAAGGGACACCGGGGAGCTGTTTTTT. The whole variable domain, remainder taken from reference TRBV7-8 and TRBJ2-2, is GAGVSQSPRYKVAKRGQDVALRCDPISGHVSLFWYQQALGQGPEFLTYFQNEAQLDKSGLPSDRFFAERPEGSVSTLKIQRTQQEDSAVYLCASSSPLAGRDTGELFFGEGSRLTVL.

V usage is TRBV5-1 and J usage is TRBJ2-3, with a possible D match to TRBD1 (5 bases). The CDR3 covers 17 residues. The V end was cut by 2 bases, the J end by 0 bases, with 16 bases between. CDR1 is SGHRS and CDR2 is YFSETQ in the germline V gene. CDR3 amino acids: CASSLRSGLASTDTQYF. The DNA of the CDR3 is TGCGCCAGCAGCTTAAGGTCAGGGCTCGCTAGCACAGATACGCAGTATTTT.

The chain combines TRBV7-2 with TRBJ2-1, with 7 bases identical to TRBD2. CDR3 length: 14 residues. Germline values: CDR1 SGHTA, CDR2 FQGNSA. V gave up 5 bases and J gave up 2 bases; unmatched junction bases: 3. The CDR3 reads CASSPGLAYNEQFF. The CDR3, as DNA: TGTGCCAGCAGCCCAGGACTAGCCTACAATGAGCAGTTCTTC. The full variable domain, completed using reference TRBV7-2 and TRBJ2-1, is GAGVSQSPSNKVTEKGKDVELRCDPISGHTALYWYRQSLGQGLEFLIYFQGNSAPDKSGLPSDRFSAERTGGSVSTLTIQRTQQEDSAVYLCASSPGLAYNEQFFGPGTRLTVL.

This sequence joins TRBV9 and TRBJ2-5, with D possibly TRBD1 on 5 matching bases. Looked up from germline, CDR1 is SGDLS and CDR2 is YYNGEE. The ends were cut back, 4 bases at V and 6 bases at J, with 16 bases in the middle. The CDR3 runs 14 residues. The CDR3 region has the DNA TGTGCCAGCAGCCCGACAGTCGGAGAGAAGACCCAGTACTTC. Translation gives CASSPTVGEKTQYF.

J is TRBJ1-5 and V is TRBV7-2; D not certain. CDR1 and CDR2 (germline): SGHTA, FQGNSA. V was cut by 3 bases and J by 4 bases, with 7 bases left in between. CDR3 length: 13 residues. The CDR3 sequence is CASSLRLNQPQHF. In DNA, the CDR3 is TGTGCCAGCAGCTTGCGTCTTAATCAGCCCCAGCATTTT.

The V call is TRBV6-5, the J call TRBJ2-3; D is unresolved. Deletions cut 4 bases from V and 6 bases from J, with 17 bases between. CDR1 and CDR2 from the germline V gene are MNHEY and SVGAGI. The CDR3 loop spans 15 amino acids. The CDR3 DNA follows: TGTGCCAGCAGTTCCTTCAGGCTCTCATCGGATACGCAGTATTTT. Translating gives CASSSFRLSSDTQYF.

V usage is TRBV5-1 and J usage is TRBJ2-2; D is unresolved. V was pared by 1 base and J by 1 base, with 5 bases between. Germline V gene data show CDR1 as SGHRS and CDR2 as YFSETQ. The CDR3 runs 14 residues. CDR3 coding DNA: TGCGCCAGCAGCTTGCGACAGAACACCGGGGAGCTGTTTTTT. The encoded protein is CASSLRQNTGELFF.

A word on this clone: At one boundary the junction diverges from the germline segment, which might be a read error. The V and J genes are TRBV29-1 and TRBJ2-7, with TRBD1 as a possible D gene (6 bases). This CDR3 comprises 13 residues. The germline CDR1 and CDR2 sequences are SQVTM and ANQGSEA. Here the CDR3 DNA reads TGCAGCGTTAAAGAGACAGGCCCTCGCGAGCAGTACTTC. This sequence encodes CSVKETGPREQYF.

The chain couples TRBV29-1 to TRBJ2-1; TRBD2 agrees at 8 bases. Germline V gives CDR1 SQVTM, CDR2 ANQGSEA. With 2 bases clipped from V and 6 bases from J, the junction kept 3 bases outside the gene matches. The CDR3 length is 13 residues. The CDR3 DNA sequence: TGCAGCGTTGAAAGCGGGAGCCGCAATGAGCAGTTCTTC. Protein product: CSVESGSRNEQFF.

This clone was picked up a small number of times. The V call is TRBV30, the J call TRBJ2-2; 8 nucleotides align to TRBD2. Germline V gene sequence: CDR1 GTSNPN, CDR2 SVGIG (reference sequence). The CDR3 loop spans 11 amino acids. Unmatched junction bases numbered 0, after V lost 8 bases and J lost 4 bases. The CDR3 DNA sequence: TGTGCCCGGGGGGGCACCGGGGAGCTGTTTTTT. Protein sequence: CARGGTGELFF.

V and J are TRBV19 and TRBJ2-5; 11 nucleotides match TRBD2. Germline-derived CDR1 and CDR2 are LNHDA and SQIVND (reference sequence). V gave up 4 bases and J gave up 2 bases; unmatched junction bases: 6. CDR3 size: 16 residues. CDR3 sequence: CASSRRTSGPQETQYF. The CDR3, as DNA: TGTGCCAGTAGTAGACGGACTAGCGGGCCGCAAGAGACCCAGTACTTC.